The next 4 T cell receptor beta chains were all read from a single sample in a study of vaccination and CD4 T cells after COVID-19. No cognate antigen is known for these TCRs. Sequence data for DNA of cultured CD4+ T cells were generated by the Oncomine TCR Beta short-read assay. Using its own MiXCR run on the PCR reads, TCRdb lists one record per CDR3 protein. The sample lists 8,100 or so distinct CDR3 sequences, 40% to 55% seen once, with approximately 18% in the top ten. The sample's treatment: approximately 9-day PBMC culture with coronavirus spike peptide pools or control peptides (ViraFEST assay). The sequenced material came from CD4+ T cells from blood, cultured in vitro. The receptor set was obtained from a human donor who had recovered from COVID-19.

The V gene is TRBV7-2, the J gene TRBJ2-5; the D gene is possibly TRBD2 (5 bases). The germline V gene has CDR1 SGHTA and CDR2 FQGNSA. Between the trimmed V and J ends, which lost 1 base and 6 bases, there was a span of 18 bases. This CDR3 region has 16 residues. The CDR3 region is CASSLDRAFGGQTQYF. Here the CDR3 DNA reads TGTGCCAGCAGCTTAGATAGAGCATTTGGCGGGCAGACCCAGTACTTC.

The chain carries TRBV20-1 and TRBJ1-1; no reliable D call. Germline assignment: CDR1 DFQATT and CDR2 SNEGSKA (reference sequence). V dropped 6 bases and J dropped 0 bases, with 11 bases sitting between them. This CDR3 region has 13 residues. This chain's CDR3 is CSALRSLNTEAFF. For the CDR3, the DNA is TGCAGTGCCCTGAGGAGTCTGAACACTGAAGCTTTCTTT.

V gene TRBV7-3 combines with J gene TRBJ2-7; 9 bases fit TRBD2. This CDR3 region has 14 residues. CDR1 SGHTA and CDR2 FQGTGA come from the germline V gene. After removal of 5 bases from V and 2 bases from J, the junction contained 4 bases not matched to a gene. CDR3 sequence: CASSLLAGPYEQYF. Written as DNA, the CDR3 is TGTGCCAGCAGCCTGCTAGCGGGACCCTACGAGCAGTACTTC.

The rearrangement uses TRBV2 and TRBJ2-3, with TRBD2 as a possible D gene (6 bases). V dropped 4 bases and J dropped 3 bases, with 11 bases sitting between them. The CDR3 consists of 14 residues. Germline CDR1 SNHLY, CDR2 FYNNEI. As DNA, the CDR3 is TGTGCCAGCAGTGCGGCGGGGCTGACAGATACGCAGTATTTT. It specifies CASSAAGLTDTQYF.